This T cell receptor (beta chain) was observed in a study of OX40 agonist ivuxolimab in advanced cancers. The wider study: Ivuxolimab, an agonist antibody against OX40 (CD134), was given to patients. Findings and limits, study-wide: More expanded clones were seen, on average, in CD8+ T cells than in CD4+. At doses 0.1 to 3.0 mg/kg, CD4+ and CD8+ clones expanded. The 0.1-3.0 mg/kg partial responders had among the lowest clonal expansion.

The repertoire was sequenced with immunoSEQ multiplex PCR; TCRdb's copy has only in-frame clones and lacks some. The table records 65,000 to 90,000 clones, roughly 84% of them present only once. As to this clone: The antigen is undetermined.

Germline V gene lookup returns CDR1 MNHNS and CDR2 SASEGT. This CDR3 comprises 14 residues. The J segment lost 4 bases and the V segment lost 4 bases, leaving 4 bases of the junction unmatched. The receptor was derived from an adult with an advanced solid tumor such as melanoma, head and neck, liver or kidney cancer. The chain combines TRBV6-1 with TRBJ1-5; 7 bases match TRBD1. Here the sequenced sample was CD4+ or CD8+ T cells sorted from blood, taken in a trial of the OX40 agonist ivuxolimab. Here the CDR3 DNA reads TGTGCCAGCAGTGCCCGGGACAGTAATCAGCCCCAGCATTTT. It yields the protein CASSARDSNQPQHF.